This section outlines one T cell receptor beta chain sequence together with its context. The V gene's germline CDR1 is SGHVS and CDR2 FNYEAQ. Losses at the gene ends were 2 bases for V and 4 bases for J; bases not matched to a gene: 11. The CDR3 is 17 residues long. This record belongs to a study of chemoradiotherapy in HPV16-positive cancers. The data were produced by immunoSEQ multiplex PCR, yet TCRdb's version contains in-frame clones alone and is incomplete. The sample lists some 5,000 clones; about 91% were seen once. The chain links TRBV7-6 to TRBJ2-3; 8 bases are a match to TRBD2. The sequence was collected from a human donor with HPV-associated anogenital cancer. The sequencing used tumor tissue, collected from a patient who underwent chemoradiotherapy. The CDR3 region is CASSLRREATGADTQYF. In nucleotides, the CDR3 is TGTGCCAGCAGCTTAAGGCGGGAGGCCACCGGCGCAGATACGCAGTATTTT.